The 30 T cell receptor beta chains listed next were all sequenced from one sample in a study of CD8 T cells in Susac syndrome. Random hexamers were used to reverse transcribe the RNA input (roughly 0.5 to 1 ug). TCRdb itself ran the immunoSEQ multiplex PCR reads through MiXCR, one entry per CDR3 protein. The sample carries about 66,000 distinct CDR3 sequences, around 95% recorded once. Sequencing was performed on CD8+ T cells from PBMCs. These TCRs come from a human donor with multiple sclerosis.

CDR3 in amino acids: CASSLQPPWGGEETQYF. The CDR3 coding sequence is TGTGCCAGCAGCCTTCAACCTCCATGGGGGGGAGAAGAGACCCAGTACTTC. V usage is TRBV7-2 and J usage is TRBJ2-5; 7 bases agree with TRBD2. The V gene's germline CDR1 is SGHTA and CDR2 FQGNSA. This CDR3 comprises 17 residues. The V segment lost 5 bases and the J segment 3 bases; nucleotides outside the gene matches: 15.

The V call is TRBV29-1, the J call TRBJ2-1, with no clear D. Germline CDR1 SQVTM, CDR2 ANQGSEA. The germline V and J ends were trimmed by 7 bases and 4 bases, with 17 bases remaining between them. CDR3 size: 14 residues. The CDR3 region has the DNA TGCAGCGGCGAGGTCGAGGCAGCGTACAATGAGCAGTTCTTC. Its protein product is CSGEVEAAYNEQFF.

CDR3 protein: CATSDGGGLSYNEQFF. As DNA, the CDR3 is TGTGCCACCAGTGACGGAGGGGGACTATCGTACAATGAGCAGTTCTTC. The rearrangement links TRBV24-1 to TRBJ2-1, with a tentative D call TRBD2 (7 bases). Germline V gene sequence: CDR1 KGHDR, CDR2 SFDVKD. The CDR3 runs 16 residues. Trimming cost V 4 bases and J 4 bases, with 16 bases left between them.

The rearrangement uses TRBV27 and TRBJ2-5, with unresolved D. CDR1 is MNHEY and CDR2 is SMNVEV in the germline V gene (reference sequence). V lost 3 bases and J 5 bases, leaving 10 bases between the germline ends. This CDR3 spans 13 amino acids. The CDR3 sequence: CASSLGNSETQYF. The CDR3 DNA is TGTGCCAGCAGTTTGGGCAATAGCGAGACCCAGTACTTC.

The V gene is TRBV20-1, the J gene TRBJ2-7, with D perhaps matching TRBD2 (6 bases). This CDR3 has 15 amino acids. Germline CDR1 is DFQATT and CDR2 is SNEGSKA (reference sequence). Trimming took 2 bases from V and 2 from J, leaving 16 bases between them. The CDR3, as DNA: TGCAGTGCTAGATTCAGTGGGACTGGGACCTACGAGCAGTACTTC. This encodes CSARFSGTGTYEQYF.

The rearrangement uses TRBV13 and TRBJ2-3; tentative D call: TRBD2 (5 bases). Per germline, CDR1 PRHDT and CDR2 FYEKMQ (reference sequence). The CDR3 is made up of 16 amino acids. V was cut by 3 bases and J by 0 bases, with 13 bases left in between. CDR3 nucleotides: TGTGCCAGCAGCTTTGCGCTAGCAGACAGCACAGATACGCAGTATTTT. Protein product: CASSFALADSTDTQYF.

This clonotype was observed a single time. CDR3 DNA sequence: TGCAGTGCTAGGGGACAGGCCTACAATGAGCAGTTCTTC. This encodes CSARGQAYNEQFF. The chain employs TRBV20-1 and TRBJ2-1; TRBD1 matches 8 bases. Germline V gene lookup returns CDR1 DFQATT and CDR2 SNEGSKA (reference sequence). The CDR3 runs to 13 residues. After removal of 3 bases from V and 2 bases from J, the junction contained 0 bases not matched to a gene.

This CDR3 is CATSSRMEGTGELFF. CDR3 in DNA: TGTGCCACCAGCAGCAGGATGGAGGGTACCGGGGAGCTGTTTTTT. The rearrangement links TRBV15 to TRBJ2-2, with D perhaps matching TRBD2 (6 bases). The germline CDR1 and CDR2 sequences are LNHNV and YYDKDF (reference sequence). V shed 3 bases and J shed 5 bases, with 13 bases lying between them. CDR3 length equals 15 residues.

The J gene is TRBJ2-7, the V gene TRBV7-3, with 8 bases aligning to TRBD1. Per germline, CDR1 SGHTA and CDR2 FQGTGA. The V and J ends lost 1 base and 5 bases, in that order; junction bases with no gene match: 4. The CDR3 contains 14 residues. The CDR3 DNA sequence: TGTGCCAGCAGCTTAATGGGACAGGAAGACGAGCAGTACTTC. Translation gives CASSLMGQEDEQYF.

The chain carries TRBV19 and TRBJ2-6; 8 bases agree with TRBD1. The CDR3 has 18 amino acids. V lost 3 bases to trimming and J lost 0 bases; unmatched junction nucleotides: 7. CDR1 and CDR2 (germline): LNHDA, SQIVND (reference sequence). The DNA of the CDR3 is TGTGCCAGTAGTATTGGGGGACAGGCAGTCTCTGGGGCCAACGTCCTGACTTTC. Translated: CASSIGGQAVSGANVLTF.

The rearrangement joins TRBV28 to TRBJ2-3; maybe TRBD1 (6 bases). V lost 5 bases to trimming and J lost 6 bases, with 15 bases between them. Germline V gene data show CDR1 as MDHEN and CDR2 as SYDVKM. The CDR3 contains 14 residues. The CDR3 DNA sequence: TGTGCCAGCAGTCCCGTTTCAGGGGAGGATACGCAGTATTTT. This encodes CASSPVSGEDTQYF.

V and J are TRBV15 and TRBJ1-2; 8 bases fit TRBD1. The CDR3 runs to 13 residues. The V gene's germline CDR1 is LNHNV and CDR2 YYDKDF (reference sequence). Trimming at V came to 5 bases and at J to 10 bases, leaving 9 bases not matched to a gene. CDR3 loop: CATSGSTGGDYTF. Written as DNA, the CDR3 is TGTGCCACCAGCGGAAGTACAGGGGGAGACTACACCTTC. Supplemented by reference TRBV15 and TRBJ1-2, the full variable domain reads DAMVIQNPRYQVTQFGKPVTLSCSQTLNHNVMYWYQQKSSQAPKLLFHYYDKDFNNEADTPDNFQSRRPNTSFCFLDIRSPGLGDTAMYLCATSGSTGGDYTFGSGTRLTVV.

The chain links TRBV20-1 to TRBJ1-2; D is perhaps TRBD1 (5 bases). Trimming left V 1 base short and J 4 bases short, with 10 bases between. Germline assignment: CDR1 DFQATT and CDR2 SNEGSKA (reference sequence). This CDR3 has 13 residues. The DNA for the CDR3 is TGCAGTGCTAGAGGCAGGGAGAGCTATGGCTACACCTTC. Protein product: CSARGRESYGYTF.

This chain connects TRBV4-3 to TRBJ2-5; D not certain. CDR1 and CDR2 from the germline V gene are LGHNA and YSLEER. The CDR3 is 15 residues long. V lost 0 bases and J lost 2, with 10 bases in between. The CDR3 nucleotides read TGCGCCAGCAGCCAAGATGGGTCCCAACAAGAGACCCAGTACTTC. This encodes CASSQDGSQQETQYF.

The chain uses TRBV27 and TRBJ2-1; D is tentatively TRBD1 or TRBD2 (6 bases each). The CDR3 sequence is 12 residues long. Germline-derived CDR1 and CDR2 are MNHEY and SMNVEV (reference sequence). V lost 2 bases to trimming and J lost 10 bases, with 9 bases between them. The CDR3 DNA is TGTGCCAGCAGTTTAACGGGGGCCGAGCAGTTCTTC. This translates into CASSLTGAEQFF.

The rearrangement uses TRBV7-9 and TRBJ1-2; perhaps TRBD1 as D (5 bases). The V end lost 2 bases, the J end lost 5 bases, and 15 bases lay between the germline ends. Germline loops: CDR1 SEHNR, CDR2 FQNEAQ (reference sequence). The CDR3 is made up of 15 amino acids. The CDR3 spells CASSLPDGGRYGYTF. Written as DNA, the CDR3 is TGTGCCAGCAGCTTACCGGACGGGGGTAGATATGGCTACACCTTC. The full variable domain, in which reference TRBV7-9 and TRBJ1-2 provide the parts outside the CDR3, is DTGVSQNPRHKITKRGQNVTFRCDPISEHNRLYWYRQTLGQGPEFLTYFQNEAQLEKSRLLSDRFSAERPKGSFSTLEIQRTEQGDSAMYLCASSLPDGGRYGYTFGSGTRLTVV.

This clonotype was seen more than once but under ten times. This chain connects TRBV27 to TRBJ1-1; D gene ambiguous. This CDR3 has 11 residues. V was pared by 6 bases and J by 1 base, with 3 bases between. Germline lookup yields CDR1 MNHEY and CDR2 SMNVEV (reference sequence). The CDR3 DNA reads TGTGCCAGCAGGAAGAACACTGAAGCTTTCTTT. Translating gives CASRKNTEAFF.

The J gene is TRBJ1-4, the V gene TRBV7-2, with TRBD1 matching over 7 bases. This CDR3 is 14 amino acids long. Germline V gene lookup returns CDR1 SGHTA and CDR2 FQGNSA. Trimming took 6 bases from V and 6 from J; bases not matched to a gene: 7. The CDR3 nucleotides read TGTGCCAGCAGTTCGGGACAGCTAGATGAAAAACTGTTTTTT. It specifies CASSSGQLDEKLFF.

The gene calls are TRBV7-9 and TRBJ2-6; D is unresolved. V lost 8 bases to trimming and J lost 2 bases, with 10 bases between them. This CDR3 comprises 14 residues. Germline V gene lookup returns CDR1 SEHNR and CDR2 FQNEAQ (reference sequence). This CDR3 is CASAGVAGANVLTF. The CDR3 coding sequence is TGTGCCAGCGCCGGAGTTGCTGGGGCCAACGTCCTGACTTTC.

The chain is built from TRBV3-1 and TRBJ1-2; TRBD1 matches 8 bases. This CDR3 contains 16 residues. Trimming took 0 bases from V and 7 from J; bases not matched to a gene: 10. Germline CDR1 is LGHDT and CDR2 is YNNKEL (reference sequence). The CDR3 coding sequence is TGTGCCAGCAGCCAAGATCCACGGCAGGGGGCGCGTGGCTACACCTTC. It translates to CASSQDPRQGARGYTF.

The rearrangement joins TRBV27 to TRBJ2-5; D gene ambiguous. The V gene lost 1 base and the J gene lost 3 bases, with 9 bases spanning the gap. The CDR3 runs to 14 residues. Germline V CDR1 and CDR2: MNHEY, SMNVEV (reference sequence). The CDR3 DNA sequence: TGTGCCAGCAGTTTATTTTTCGCCGAAGAGACCCAGTACTTC. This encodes CASSLFFAEETQYF.

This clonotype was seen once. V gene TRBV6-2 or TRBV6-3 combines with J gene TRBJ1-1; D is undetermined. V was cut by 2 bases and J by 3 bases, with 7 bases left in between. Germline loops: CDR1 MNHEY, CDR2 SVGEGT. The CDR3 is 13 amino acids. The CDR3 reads CASSYERDTEAFF. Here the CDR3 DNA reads TGTGCCAGCAGTTACGAAAGGGACACTGAAGCTTTCTTT.

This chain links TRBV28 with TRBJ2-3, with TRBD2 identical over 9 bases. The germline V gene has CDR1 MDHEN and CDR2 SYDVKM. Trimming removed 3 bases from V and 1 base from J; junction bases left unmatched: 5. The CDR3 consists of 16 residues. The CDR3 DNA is TGTGCCAGCAGTTTCGGCGCGGGGGGGCGCACAGATACGCAGTATTTT. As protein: CASSFGAGGRTDTQYF.

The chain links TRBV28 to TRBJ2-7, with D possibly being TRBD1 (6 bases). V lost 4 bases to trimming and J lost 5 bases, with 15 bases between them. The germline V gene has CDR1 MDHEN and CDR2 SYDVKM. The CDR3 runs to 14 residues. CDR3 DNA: TGTGCCAGCAGTTCGGAACAGGGTTTCGACGAGCAGTACTTC. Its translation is CASSSEQGFDEQYF.

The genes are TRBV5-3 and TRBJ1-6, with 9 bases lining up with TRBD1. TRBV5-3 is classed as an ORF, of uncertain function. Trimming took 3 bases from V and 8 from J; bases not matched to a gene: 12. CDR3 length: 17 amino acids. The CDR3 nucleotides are TGTGCCAGAAGCTGGGACAGGGTTCTGCCCTTGGATTCACCCCTCCACTTT. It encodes CARSWDRVLPLDSPLHF.

The CDR3 bases are TGTGCCACTAACAGGGTCGATCAGCCCCAGCATTTT. Translation: CATNRVDQPQHF. The chain uses TRBV19 and TRBJ1-5, with a possible D match to TRBD1 (6 bases). V lost 10 bases to trimming and J lost 5 bases, with 12 bases between them. The CDR3 sequence is 12 residues long. Germline V gene sequence: CDR1 LNHDA, CDR2 SQIVND (reference sequence).

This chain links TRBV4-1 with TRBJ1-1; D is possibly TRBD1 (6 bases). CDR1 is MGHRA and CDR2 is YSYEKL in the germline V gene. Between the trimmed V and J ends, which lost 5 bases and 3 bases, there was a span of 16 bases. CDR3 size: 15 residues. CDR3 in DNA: TGCGCCAGCAGCTTACGTAGGGCAGGGGACACTGAAGCTTTCTTT. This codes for CASSLRRAGDTEAFF.

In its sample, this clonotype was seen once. This chain's CDR3 is CASRDGTEETQYF. CDR3 DNA sequence: TGTGCCAGCAGAGATGGGACCGAAGAGACCCAGTACTTC. The genes are TRBV25-1 and TRBJ2-5; either TRBD1 or TRBD2 may supply D (5 bases each). In germline, CDR1 is MGHDK, CDR2 SYGVNS. V lost 6 bases to trimming and J lost 3 bases, with 11 bases between them. The CDR3 is made up of 13 amino acids.

CDR3 DNA: TGCGCCAGCAGCTTAACGGAGGGTCTCTACTACAATGAGCAGTTCTTC. Protein sequence: CASSLTEGLYYNEQFF. The chain links TRBV5-1 to TRBJ2-1; D is perhaps TRBD2 (6 bases). Germline V lookup: CDR1 SGHRS, CDR2 YFSETQ. Trimming stripped 2 bases from V and 3 bases from J, with 15 bases between. The CDR3 covers 16 residues. The complete variable domain, with remaining parts taken from reference TRBV5-1 and TRBJ2-1, reads KAGVTQTPRYLIKTRGQQVTLSCSPISGHRSVSWYQQTPGQGLQFLFEYFSETQRNKGNFPGRFSGRQFSNSRSEMNVSTLELGDSALYLCASSLTEGLYYNEQFFGPGTRLTVL.

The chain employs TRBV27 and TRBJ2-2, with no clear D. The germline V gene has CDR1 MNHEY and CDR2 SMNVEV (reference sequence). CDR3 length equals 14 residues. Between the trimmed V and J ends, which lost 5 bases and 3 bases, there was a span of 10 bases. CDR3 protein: CASSESQDTGELFF. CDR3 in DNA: TGTGCCAGCAGTGAGTCACAAGACACCGGGGAGCTGTTTTTT.